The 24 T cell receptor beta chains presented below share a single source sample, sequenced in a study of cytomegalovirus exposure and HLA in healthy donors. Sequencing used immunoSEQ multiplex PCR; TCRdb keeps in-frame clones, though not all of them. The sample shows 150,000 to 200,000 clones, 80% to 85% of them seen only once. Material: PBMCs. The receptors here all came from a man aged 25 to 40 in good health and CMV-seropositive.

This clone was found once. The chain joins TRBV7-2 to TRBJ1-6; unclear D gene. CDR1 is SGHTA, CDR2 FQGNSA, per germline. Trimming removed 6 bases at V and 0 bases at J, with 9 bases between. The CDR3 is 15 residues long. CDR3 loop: CASSPISSYNSPLHF. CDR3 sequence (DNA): TGTGCCAGCAGTCCTATTAGCTCCTATAATTCACCCCTCCACTTT.

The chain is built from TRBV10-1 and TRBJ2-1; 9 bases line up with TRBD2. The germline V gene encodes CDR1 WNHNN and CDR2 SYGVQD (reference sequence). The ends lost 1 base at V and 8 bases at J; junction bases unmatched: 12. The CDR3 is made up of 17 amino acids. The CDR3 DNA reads TGCGCCAGCAGTGAGTTTGGCCTAGCGGGACCCGGCGATGAGCAGTTCTTC. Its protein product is CASSEFGLAGPGDEQFF.

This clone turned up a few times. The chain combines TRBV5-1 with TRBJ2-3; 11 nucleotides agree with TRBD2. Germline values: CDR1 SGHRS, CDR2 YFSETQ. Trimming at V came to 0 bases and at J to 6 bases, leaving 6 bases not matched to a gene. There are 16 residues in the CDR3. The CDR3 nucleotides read TGCGCCAGCAGCTTGGAAGTAGCGGGGGGGCCGGATACGCAGTATTTT. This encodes CASSLEVAGGPDTQYF.

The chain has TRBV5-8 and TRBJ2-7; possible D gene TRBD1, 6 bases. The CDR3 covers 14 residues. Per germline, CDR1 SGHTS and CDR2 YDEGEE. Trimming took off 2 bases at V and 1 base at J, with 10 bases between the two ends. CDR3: CASSFEGVSYEQYF. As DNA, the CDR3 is TGTGCCAGCAGCTTTGAGGGGGTGTCCTACGAGCAGTACTTC.

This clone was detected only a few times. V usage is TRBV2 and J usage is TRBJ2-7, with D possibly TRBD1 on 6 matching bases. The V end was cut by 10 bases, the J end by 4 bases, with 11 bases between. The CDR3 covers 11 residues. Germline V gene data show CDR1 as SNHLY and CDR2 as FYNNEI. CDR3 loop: CATQDSYEQYF. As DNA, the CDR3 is TGTGCCACCCAGGACAGTTACGAGCAGTACTTC.

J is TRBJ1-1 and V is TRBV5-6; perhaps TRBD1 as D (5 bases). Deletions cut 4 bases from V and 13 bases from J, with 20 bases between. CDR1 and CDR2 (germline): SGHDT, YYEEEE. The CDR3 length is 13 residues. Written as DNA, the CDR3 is TGTGCCAGCAGCACAGGAGGGCAGGGTGCGCGTTTCTTT. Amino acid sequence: CASSTGGQGARFF.

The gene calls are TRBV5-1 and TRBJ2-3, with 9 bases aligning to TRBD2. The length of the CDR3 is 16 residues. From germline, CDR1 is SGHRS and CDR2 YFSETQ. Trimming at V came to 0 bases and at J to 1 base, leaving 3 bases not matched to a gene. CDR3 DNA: TGCGCCAGCAGCTTGGAGGCTAGCGGGGGCACAGATACGCAGTATTTT. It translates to CASSLEASGGTDTQYF. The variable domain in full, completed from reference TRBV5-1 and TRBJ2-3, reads KAGVTQTPRYLIKTRGQQVTLSCSPISGHRSVSWYQQTPGQGLQFLFEYFSETQRNKGNFPGRFSGRQFSNSRSEMNVSTLELGDSALYLCASSLEASGGTDTQYFGPGTRLTVL.

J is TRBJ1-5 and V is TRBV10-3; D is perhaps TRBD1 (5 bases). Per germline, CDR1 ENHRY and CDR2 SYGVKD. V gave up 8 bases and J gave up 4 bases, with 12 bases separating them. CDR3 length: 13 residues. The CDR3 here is CAIGRGGNQPQHF. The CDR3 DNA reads TGTGCCATCGGGAGGGGCGGGAATCAGCCCCAGCATTTT.

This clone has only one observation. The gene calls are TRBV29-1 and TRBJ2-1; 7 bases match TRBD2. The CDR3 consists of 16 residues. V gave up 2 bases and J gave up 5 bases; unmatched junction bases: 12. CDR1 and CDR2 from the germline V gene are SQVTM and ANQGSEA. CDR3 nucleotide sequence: TGCAGCGTTGAACCCCCTAAGGCGGGAGCTAACAATGAGCAGTTCTTC. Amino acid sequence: CSVEPPKAGANNEQFF.

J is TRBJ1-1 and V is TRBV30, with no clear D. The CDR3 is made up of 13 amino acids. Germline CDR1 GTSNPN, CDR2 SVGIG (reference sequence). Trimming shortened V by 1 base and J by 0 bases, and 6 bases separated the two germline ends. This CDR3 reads CAWSDMVNTEAFF. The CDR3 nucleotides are TGTGCCTGGAGTGACATGGTGAACACTGAAGCTTTCTTT.

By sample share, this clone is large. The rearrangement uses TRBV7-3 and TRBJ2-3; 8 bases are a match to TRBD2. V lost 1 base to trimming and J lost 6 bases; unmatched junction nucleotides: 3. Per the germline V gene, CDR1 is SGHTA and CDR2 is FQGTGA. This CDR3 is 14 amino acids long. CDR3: CASSLIGRADTQYF. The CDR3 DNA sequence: TGTGCCAGCAGCTTAATCGGGAGGGCTGATACGCAGTATTTT.

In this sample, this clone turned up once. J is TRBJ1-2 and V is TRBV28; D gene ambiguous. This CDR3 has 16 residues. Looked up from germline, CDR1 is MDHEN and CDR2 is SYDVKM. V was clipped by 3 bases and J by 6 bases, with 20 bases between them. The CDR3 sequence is CASSFSSTGGRDGYTF. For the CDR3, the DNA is TGTGCCAGCAGTTTTTCTTCAACCGGAGGGCGGGATGGCTACACCTTC.

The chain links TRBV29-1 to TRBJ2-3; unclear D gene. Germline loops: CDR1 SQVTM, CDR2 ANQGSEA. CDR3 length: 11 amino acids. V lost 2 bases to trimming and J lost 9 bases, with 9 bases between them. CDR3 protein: CSVELLETQYF. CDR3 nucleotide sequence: TGCAGCGTTGAACTTCTAGAAACGCAGTATTTT.

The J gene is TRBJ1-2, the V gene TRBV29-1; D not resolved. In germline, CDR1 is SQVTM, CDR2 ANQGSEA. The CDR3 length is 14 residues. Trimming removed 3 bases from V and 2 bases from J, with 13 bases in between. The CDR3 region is CSVDWWQANYGYTF. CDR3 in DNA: TGCAGCGTTGATTGGTGGCAGGCAAACTATGGCTACACCTTC.

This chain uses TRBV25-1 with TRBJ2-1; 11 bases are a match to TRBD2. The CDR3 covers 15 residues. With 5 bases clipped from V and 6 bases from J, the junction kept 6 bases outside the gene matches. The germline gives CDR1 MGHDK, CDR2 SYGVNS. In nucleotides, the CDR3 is TGTGCCAGCAGTCTTAGCGGGAGGGCCGCCAATGAGCAGTTCTTC. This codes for CASSLSGRAANEQFF.

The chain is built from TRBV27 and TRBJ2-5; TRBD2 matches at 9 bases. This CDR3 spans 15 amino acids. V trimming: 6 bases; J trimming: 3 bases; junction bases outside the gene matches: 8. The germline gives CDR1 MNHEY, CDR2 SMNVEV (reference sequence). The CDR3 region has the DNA TGTGCCAGCAGCCGCATAGTAGCGGGGGAAGAGACCCAGTACTTC. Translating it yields CASSRIVAGEETQYF.

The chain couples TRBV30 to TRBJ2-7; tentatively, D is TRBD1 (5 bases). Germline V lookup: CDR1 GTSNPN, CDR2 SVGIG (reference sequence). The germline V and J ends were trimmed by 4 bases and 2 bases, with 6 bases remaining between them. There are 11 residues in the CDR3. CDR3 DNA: TGTGCCTGGACAGGGACCTACGAGCAGTACTTC. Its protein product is CAWTGTYEQYF.

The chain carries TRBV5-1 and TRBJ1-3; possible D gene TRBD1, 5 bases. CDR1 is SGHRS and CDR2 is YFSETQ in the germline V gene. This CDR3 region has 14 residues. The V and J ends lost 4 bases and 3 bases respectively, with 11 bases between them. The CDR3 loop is CASSLTGLGNTIYF. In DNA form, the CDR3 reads TGCGCCAGCAGCCTCACGGGACTTGGAAACACCATATATTTT.

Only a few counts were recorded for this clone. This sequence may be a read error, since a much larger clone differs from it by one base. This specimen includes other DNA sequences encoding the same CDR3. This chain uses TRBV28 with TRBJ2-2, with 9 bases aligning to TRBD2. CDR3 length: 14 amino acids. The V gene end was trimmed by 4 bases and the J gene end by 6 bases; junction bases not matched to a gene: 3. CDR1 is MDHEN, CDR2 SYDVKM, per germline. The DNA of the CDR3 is TGTGCCAGCAGTTGGACTAGCGCGGCCGGGGAGCTGTTTTTT. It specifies CASSWTSAAGELFF.

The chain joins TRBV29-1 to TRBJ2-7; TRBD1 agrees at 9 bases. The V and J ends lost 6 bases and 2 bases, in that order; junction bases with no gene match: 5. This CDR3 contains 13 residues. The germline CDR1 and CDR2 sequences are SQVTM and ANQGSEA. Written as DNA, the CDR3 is TGCAGCGTGGGACAGGGCGTCACCTACGAGCAGTACTTC. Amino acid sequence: CSVGQGVTYEQYF.

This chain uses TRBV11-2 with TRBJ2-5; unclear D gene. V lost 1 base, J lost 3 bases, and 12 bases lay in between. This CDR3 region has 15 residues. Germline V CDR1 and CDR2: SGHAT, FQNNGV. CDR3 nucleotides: TGTGCCAGCAGCTTAGTCGGGTTGAGAAAAGAGACCCAGTACTTC. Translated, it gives CASSLVGLRKETQYF.

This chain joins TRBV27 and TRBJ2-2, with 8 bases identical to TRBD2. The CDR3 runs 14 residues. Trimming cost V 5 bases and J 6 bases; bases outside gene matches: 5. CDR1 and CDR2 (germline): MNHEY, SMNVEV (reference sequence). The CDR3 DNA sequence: TGTGCCAGCAGTCCGGGACTAGGGGCCGGGGAGCTGTTTTTT. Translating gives CASSPGLGAGELFF.

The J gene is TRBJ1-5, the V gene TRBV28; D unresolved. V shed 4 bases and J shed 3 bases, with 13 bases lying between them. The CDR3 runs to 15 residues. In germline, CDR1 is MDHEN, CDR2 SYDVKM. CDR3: CASSSPRGNNQPQHF. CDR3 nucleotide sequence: TGTGCCAGCAGTTCCCCCCGGGGAAACAATCAGCCCCAGCATTTT.

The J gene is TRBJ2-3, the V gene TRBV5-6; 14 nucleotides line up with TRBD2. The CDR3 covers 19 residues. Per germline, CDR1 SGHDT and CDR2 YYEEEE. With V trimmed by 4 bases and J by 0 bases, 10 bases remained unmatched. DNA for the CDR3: TGTGCCAGCAGCACGGGACTAGCGGGGGCCTTAACTAGCACAGATACGCAGTATTTT. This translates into CASSTGLAGALTSTDTQYF.